This T cell receptor beta chain was captured by sequencing in a study of T cell responses to AZD1222 COVID-19 vaccine. The length of the CDR3 is 13 residues. V lost 4 bases to trimming and J lost 9 bases, with 13 bases between them. Germline-derived CDR1 and CDR2 are LGHDT and YNNKEL (reference sequence). Generated by immunoSEQ multiplex PCR, the TCRdb table keeps only in-frame clones and is missing some. This table holds around 99,000 clones, approximately 94% found once. This material consisted of peripheral blood, taken on day 0 of AZD1222 vaccination. This sequence was found in an adult in good health. This chain uses TRBV3-1 (or the pseudogene TRBV3-2) with TRBJ2-1; unclear D gene. Written as DNA, the CDR3 is TGTGCCAGCAGCCCCGCAGGAACAGCTGAGCAGTTCTTC. It codes for CASSPAGTAEQFF.